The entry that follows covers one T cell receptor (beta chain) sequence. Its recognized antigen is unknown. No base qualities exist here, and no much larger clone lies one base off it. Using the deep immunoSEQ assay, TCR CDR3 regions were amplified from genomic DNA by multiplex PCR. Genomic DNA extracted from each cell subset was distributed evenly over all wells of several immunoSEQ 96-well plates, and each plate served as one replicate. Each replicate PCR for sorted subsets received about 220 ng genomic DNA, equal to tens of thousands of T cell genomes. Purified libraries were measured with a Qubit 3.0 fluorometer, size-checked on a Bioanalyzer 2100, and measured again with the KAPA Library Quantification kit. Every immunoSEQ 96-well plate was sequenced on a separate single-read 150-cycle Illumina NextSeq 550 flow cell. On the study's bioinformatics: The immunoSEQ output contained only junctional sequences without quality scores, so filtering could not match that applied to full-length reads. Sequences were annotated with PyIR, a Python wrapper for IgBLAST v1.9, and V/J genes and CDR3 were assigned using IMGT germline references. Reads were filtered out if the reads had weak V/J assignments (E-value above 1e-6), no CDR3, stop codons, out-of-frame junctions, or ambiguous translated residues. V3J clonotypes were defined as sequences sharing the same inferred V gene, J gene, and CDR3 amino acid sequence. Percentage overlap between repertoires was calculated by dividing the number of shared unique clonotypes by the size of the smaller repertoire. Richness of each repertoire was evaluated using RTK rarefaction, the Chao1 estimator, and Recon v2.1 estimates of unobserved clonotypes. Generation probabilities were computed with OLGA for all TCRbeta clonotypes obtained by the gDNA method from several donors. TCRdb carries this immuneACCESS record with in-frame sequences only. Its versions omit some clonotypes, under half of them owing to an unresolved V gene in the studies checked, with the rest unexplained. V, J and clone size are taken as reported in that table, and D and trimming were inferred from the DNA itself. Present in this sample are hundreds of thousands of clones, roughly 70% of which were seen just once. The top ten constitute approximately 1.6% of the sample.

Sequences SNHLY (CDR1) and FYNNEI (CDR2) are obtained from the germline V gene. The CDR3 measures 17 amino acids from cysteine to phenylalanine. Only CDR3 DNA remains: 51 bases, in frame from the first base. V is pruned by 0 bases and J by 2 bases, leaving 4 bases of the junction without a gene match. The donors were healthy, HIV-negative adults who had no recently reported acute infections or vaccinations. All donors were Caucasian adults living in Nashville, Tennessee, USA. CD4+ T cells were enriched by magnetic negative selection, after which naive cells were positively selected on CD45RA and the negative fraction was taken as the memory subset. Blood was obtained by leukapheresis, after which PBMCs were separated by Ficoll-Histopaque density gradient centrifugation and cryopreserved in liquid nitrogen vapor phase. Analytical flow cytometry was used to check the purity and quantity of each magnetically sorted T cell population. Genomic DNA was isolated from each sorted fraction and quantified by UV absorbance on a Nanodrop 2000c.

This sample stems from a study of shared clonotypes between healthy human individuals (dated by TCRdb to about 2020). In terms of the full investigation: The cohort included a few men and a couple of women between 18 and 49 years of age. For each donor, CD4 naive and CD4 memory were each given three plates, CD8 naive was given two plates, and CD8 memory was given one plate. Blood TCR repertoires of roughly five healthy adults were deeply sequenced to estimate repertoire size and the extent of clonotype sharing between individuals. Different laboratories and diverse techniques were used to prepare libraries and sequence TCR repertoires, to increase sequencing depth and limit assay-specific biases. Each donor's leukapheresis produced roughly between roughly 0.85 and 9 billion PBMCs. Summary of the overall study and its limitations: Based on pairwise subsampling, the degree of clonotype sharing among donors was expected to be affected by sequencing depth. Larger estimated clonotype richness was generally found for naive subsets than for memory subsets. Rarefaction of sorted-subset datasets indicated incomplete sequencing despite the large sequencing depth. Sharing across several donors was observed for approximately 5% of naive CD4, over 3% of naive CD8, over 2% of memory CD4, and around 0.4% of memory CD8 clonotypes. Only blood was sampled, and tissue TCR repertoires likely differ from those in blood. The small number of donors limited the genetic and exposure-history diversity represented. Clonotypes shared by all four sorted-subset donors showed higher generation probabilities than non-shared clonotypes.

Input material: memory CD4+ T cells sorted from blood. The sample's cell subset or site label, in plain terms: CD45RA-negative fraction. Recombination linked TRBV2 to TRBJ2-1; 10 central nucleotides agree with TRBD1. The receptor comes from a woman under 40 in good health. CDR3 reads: CASSEALGTGAYNEQFF. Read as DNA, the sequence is TGTGCCAGCAGTGAAGCGCTTGGGACAGGGGCCTACAATGAGCAGTTCTTC.